This T cell receptor beta chain appears in the sequencing data of a study of CD8+ T cells in alopecia areata. General study results and limits: Greater clonality was observed in lesional scalp samples, especially alopecia totalis/universalis, versus normal scalp. Sequences from scalp samples also cover resident alphabeta T cells of normal skin. Persistence of many expanded lesional clones was seen in scalp and blood during tofacitinib.

On this clone: Its antigen is still unknown. The identical CDR3 is also encoded by other nucleotide sequences in the sample.

As for treatment: oral pan-JAK inhibitor, 5-10 mg twice daily. Lesional scalp punch biopsies and peripheral blood were collected from alopecia areata patients. RNA, once extracted, was reverse transcribed into cDNA for use as the sequencing template. Repertoires were generated with immunoSEQ multiplex PCR, while TCRdb's copy carries only in-frame clones and drops some. The profile shows 200,000 to 250,000 clones, roughly two fifths of them singletons. The clonotype comes from a human donor with alopecia areata. Source: CD4+ T cells sorted from blood, taken at week 34, from a patient treated with tofacitinib.

The CDR3 loop reads CASSRSGDYNEQFF. The CDR3 bases are TGTGCCAGCAGCCGATCCGGGGACTACAATGAGCAGTTCTTC. This rearrangement joins TRBV7-3 to TRBJ2-1, with D possibly matching TRBD2 (5 bases). The V end lost 5 bases, the J end lost 3 bases, and 11 bases lay between the germline ends. Germline assignment: CDR1 SGHTA and CDR2 FQGTGA. The CDR3 is made up of 14 amino acids. The full variable domain, completed using reference TRBV7-3 and TRBJ2-1, is GAGVSQTPSNKVTEKGKYVELRCDPISGHTALYWYRQSLGQGPEFLIYFQGTGAADDSGLPNDRFFAVRPEGSVSTLKIQRTERGDSAVYLCASSRSGDYNEQFFGPGTRLTVL.